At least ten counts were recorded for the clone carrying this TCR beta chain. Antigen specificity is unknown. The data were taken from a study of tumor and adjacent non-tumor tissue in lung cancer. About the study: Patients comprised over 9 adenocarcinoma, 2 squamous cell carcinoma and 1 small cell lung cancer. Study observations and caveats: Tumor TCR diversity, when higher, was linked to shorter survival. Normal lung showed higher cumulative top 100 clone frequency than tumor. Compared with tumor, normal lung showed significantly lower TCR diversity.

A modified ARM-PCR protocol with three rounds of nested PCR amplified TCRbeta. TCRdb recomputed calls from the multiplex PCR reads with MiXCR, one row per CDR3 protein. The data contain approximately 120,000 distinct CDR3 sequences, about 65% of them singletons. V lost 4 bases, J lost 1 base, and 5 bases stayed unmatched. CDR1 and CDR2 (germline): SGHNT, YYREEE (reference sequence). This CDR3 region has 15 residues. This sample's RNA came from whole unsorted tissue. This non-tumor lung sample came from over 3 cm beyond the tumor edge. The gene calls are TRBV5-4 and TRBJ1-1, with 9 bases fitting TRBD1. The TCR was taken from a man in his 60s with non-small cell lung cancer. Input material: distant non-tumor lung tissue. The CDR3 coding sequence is TGTGCCAGCAGCCTGAAACAGGGGGCGAACACTGAAGCTTTCTTT. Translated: CASSLKQGANTEAFF. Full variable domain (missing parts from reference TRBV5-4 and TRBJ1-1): ETGVTQSPTHLIKTRGQQVTLRCSSQSGHNTVSWYQQALGQGPQFIFQYYREEENGRGNFPPRFSGLQFPNYSSELNVNALELDDSALYLCASSLKQGANTEAFFGQGTRLTVV.